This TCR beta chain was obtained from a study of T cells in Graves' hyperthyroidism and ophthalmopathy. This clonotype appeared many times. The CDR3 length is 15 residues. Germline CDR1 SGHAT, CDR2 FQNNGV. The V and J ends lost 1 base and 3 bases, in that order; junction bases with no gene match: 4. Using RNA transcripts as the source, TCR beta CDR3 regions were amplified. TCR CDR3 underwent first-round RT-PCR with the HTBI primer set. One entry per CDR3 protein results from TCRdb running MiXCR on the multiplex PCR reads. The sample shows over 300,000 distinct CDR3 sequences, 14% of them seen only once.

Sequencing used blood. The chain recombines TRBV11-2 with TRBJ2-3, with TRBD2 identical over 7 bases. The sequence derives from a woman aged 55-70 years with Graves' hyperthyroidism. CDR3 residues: CASSLGGGLTDTQYF. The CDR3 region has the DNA TGTGCCAGCAGCTTAGGGGGAGGGTTAACAGATACGCAGTATTTT. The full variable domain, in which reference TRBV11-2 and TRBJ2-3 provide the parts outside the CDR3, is EAGVAQSPRYKIIEKRQSVAFWCNPISGHATLYWYQQILGQGPKLLIQFQNNGVVDDSQLPKDRFSAERLKGVDSTLKIQPAKLEDSAVYLCASSLGGGLTDTQYFGPGTRLTVL.